What follows is one T cell receptor (beta chain) and its context. This clonotype was observed a handful of times. Its cognate antigen has yet to be identified. There are no base qualities to consult, and no much larger clone falls within one base. The data were taken from a study of blood T cells in healthy people across ages (dated by TCRdb to the mid-2010s). Broadly, across the study: In model experiments, template switching captured roughly one uniquely barcoded TCR beta cDNA molecule for every two T cells. To track age-related changes in TCR beta repertoire diversity, the study relied on deep sequencing normalized with unique cDNA molecular identifiers. The donors were divided into four age groups: young (average approximately 15 years), middle-aged (about 40), aged (approximately 62) and long-lived (roughly 86). Donors of different ages were randomly distributed across sequencing lanes to avoid experimental bias. For two donors (one aged 18 to 29 and one aged 80 or older), the study analyzed two additional independent replicas of 1 million unique cDNA reads from the same blood draw. On the study overall, not on this receptor specifically: Because the CMV infection status of the donors was unknown, age-related changes in expanded clonotypes may potentially have been confounded. Bulk unsorted PBMC profiling prevented conclusive comparison of naive and antigen-experienced compartments. Estimates of total diversity from one million sequenced T cells were regarded as lower bounds and underestimates. Observed TCR beta diversity correlated strongly with the percentage of naive T cells measured by flow cytometry. As age increased, observed TCR beta diversity per million T cells dropped in a roughly linear way, and a significant reduction was already evident by age 40. Compared with the aged group, the long-lived group had more naive CD4+ T cells, fewer expanded clones and increased TCR diversity, a pattern suggesting age selection.

The donors were roughly 40 Caucasian individuals from Russia, aged 6 to 90 years, who were systemically healthy. Roughly 10 milliliters of peripheral blood were drawn from each donor into EDTA-treated Vacutainer tubes. PBMCs were isolated by Ficoll-Paque density-gradient centrifugation, with at least 6 million obtained per sample. Total RNA was extracted from PBMCs with Trizol reagent, with at least 6 micrograms obtained per sample. Naive CD45RAhigh/CD27high T cell percentages were measured by flow cytometry on a PBMC aliquot from every donor. The germline V gene encodes CDR1 DFQATT and CDR2 SNEGSKA (reference sequence). The CDR3, from cysteine to phenylalanine, totals 18 residues. Kept here is only the CDR3 DNA, which spans 54 bases and is read in frame from base 1. Clipping removes 1 base from V and 0 bases from J, with 8 as the unmatched junction base count. Library preparation employed 5' RACE. Instrument on record: Illumina HiSeq 2500. A second PCR of roughly 6 to 12 cycles was run with a J-beta primer mix and a sample-barcoded 5' primer. A template-switch 5' adaptor carrying 12 random nucleotides introduced a unique molecular identifier onto each TCR beta cDNA molecule. Each sample yielded at least 2.5 million CDR3-containing paired-end reads. First-strand cDNA was synthesized from all RNA with the Mint cDNA synthesis kit, primed by a TRBC-specific oligonucleotide. After uracil-DNA glycosylase treatment, a first 18-cycle PCR used universal primers M1SS and BC2_uni_R on all cDNA. The paper's data handling went like this. For normalization, 1 million high-quality reads, each with a distinct molecular identifier, were randomly selected from each sample. Reads with shared molecular identifiers were discarded instead of being binned into consensus sequences. CDR3 identification, clonotype clustering and error correction used MiTCR with a Q25 quality threshold and the strictest error-elimination algorithm. A nonparametric unseen species model using Euler transformation provided a lower-bound estimate of total TCR beta diversity. TCRdb trimmed the raw reads at Q25, called clones with MiXCR and kept productive beta chains. Every distinct CDR3 protein forms one entry, paired with its most common genes and DNA. TCRdb, rather than the study authors, made the V and J calls. Across this sample there are about 830,000 distinct CDR3 sequences, with less than 80% seen only once. The ten largest clones capture roughly 26% of the sample.

In this chain, TRBV20-1 is recombined with TRBJ2-6; 8 central nucleotides agree with TRBD2. This clonotype originated in a man under 40 in good health. The sample taken for sequencing was blood. The base sequence is TGCAGTGCTAGAGGGGGCGCGGGGGGAAACTCTGGGGCCAACGTCCTGACTTTC. Its protein reads: CSARGGAGGNSGANVLTF.